Below are 8 T cell receptor beta chains sequenced from a single sample in a study of cytotoxic CD8 clonotypes in ibrutinib-treated CLL. Here immunoSEQ multiplex PCR was the method, and the copy in TCRdb shows in-frame clones only, minus some. The sample has some 150,000 clones, approximately 80% seen once. The sample in question was PBMCs, obtained after 36 months of ibrutinib treatment. Receptor source: a human donor with chronic lymphocytic leukemia.

DNA for the CDR3: TGTGCCAGCAGCTTCCGTTATGGTGGCTACACCTTC. Amino acid sequence: CASSFRYGGYTF. This chain connects TRBV7-2 to TRBJ1-2; D unclear. The CDR3 sequence is 12 residues long. V was pared by 3 bases and J by 7 bases, with 9 bases between. CDR1 SGHTA and CDR2 FQGNSA come from the germline V gene.

The rearrangement uses TRBV5-1 and TRBJ1-4; D gene uncertain. Trimming shortened V by 1 base and J by 8 bases, and 9 bases separated the two germline ends. Per the germline V gene, CDR1 is SGHRS and CDR2 is YFSETQ. This CDR3 has 13 amino acids. The CDR3 spells CASSLLGGEKLFF. CDR3 DNA: TGCGCCAGCAGCTTGCTGGGAGGGGAAAAACTGTTTTTT.

The CDR3 loop is CASSLGDRDTEAFF. The CDR3 DNA is TGTGCCAGCAGCTTGGGTGACAGGGACACTGAAGCTTTCTTT. The chain joins TRBV5-6 to TRBJ1-1, with 7 positions matching TRBD1. The CDR3 length is 14 residues. CDR1 is SGHDT and CDR2 is YYEEEE in the germline V gene. Germline trimming cut 0 bases from V and 3 bases from J; bases unmatched to any gene: 2.

The chain recombines TRBV4-1 with TRBJ2-1, with D possibly called TRBD1 or TRBD2 (5 bases each). Germline V gene data show CDR1 as MGHRA and CDR2 as YSYEKL. The V end lost 1 base, the J end lost 4 bases, and 20 bases lay between the germline ends. The CDR3 is 18 amino acids. CDR3 sequence reads: CASSQGRGRTLPYNEQFF. CDR3 sequence (DNA): TGCGCCAGCAGCCAAGGAAGGGGACGAACCTTACCGTACAATGAGCAGTTCTTC.

The rearrangement links TRBV18 to TRBJ2-5; D gene uncertain. The germline V and J ends were trimmed by 4 bases and 1 base, with 4 bases remaining between them. This CDR3 comprises 12 residues. Germline assignment: CDR1 KGHSH and CDR2 LQKENI. CDR3 sequence: CASSQSQETQYF. CDR3 in DNA: TGTGCCAGCTCACAAAGCCAAGAGACCCAGTACTTC.

The V call is TRBV28, the J call TRBJ1-5, with D unresolved. The CDR3 is 15 amino acids. V was trimmed by 7 bases and J by 2 bases, leaving 15 bases between them. Per the germline V gene, CDR1 is MDHEN and CDR2 is SYDVKM. In nucleotides, the CDR3 is TGTGCCAGCAATGAAGGCGTGGGTGGCAATCAGCCCCAGCATTTT. Protein sequence: CASNEGVGGNQPQHF.

This clone was counted a few times. The genes are TRBV6-1 and TRBJ1-5; D is possibly TRBD1 (6 bases). CDR1 is MNHNS, CDR2 SASEGT, per germline. CDR3 length equals 15 residues. Trimming left V 4 bases short and J 0 bases short, with 10 bases between. CDR3 nucleotide sequence: TGTGCCAGCAGTGTTAGGGGGGATAGCAATCAGCCCCAGCATTTT. Encoded protein: CASSVRGDSNQPQHF.

This rearrangement joins TRBV19 to TRBJ2-1; 12 positions match TRBD2. CDR3 length equals 14 residues. After removal of 7 bases from V and 5 bases from J, the junction contained 3 bases not matched to a gene. Germline CDR1 and CDR2: LNHDA and SQIVND (reference sequence). DNA for the CDR3: TGTGCCAGTATTAGACTAGCGGGGGACAATGAGCAGTTCTTC. Amino acid sequence: CASIRLAGDNEQFF.